This passage covers 4 T cell receptor beta chains from one sample sequenced in a study of T-cell reconstitution after alpha-beta-depleted transplantation in children. Unique molecular identifiers featured in how the TCRbeta library was prepared. MiXCR, applied by TCRdb to the PCR reads, yields one record per CDR3 protein. The data contain hundreds of thousands of distinct CDR3 sequences, roughly a tenth of them singletons. Here the sequenced sample was PBMCs from the stem cell graft donor, taken from the stem cell graft. The origin of the receptors is a human donor who donated a stem cell graft to a child with acute myeloid leukemia.

The chain employs TRBV24-1 and TRBJ1-4; 7 bases are a match to TRBD1. The V gene's germline CDR1 is KGHDR and CDR2 SFDVKD. The CDR3 sequence is 14 residues long. After removal of 5 bases from V and 8 bases from J, the junction contained 7 bases not matched to a gene. Written as DNA, the CDR3 is TGTGCCACCAGTGGTACAGGGGTAAGGGAAAAACTGTTTTTT. Translating gives CATSGTGVREKLFF.

This clonotype was found a few times. The chain recombines TRBV5-1 with TRBJ2-7; 10 nucleotides line up with TRBD2. Germline V gene sequence: CDR1 SGHRS, CDR2 YFSETQ. V trimming: 0 bases; J trimming: 3 bases; junction bases outside the gene matches: 3. CDR3 length: 15 amino acids. The CDR3 sequence is CASSLDLAGVYEQYF. CDR3 DNA sequence: TGCGCCAGCAGCTTGGATCTAGCGGGAGTCTACGAGCAGTACTTC.

This clonotype was detected ten times or more. Here the CDR3 DNA reads TGTGCCAGCAGCTTACCTTCAGGAACTAATGAAAAACTGTTTTTT. Translated, it gives CASSLPSGTNEKLFF. The chain uses TRBV7-2 and TRBJ1-4; D ambiguous. The ends were cut back, 2 bases at V and 1 base at J, with 8 bases in the middle. The germline V gene encodes CDR1 SGHTA and CDR2 FQGNSA. The CDR3 sequence is 15 residues long.

CDR3 sequence: CASSSPGGTYEQYF. DNA for the CDR3: TGTGCCAGCAGTTCCCCGGGGGGGACCTACGAGCAGTACTTC. The chain couples TRBV6-5 to TRBJ2-7, with TRBD2 matching 8 bases. The trim removed 4 bases at V and 2 bases at J, leaving 4 bases unmatched. Germline V gene data show CDR1 as MNHEY and CDR2 as SVGAGI. This CDR3 region has 14 residues.